This T cell receptor beta chain was documented in a study of blood T cell repertoires in COVID-19. Study-wide context: T cells, B-cell-depleted T cells, or PBMCs provided the cDNA or gDNA that served as material.

The germline gives CDR1 SGHRS, CDR2 YFSETQ. Trimming took off 4 bases at V and 3 bases at J, with 20 bases between the two ends. The CDR3 runs to 16 residues. Clones were read by immunoSEQ multiplex PCR, and TCRdb kept only the in-frame ones, dropping some. The profile shows 70,000 to 95,000 clones, around 90% of them singletons. The chain links TRBV5-1 to TRBJ2-7; possible D gene TRBD2, 5 bases. Material: peripheral blood. This sequence was found in a man in his fifties or sixties with acute or convalescent COVID-19. CDR3 nucleotides: TGCGCCAGCAGCGCTCTTATGACCTTAGGAGGCTACGAGCAGTACTTC. It encodes CASSALMTLGGYEQYF.